This T cell receptor (beta chain) was found in a study of blood T cell repertoires in COVID-19. Study information: Acute-phase and convalescent COVID-19 samples originated in the United States, Italy and Spain. Sources were T cells, B-cell-depleted T cells, or PBMCs; the material itself was cDNA or gDNA.

The CDR3 has 16 residues. Trimming took off 0 bases at V and 0 bases at J, with 11 bases between the two ends. Germline V gene sequence: CDR1 MNHEY, CDR2 SVGEGT. Methods used by the authors: The assay estimated nucleated cells by amplifying reference gene primers. Clones were read by immunoSEQ multiplex PCR, and TCRdb kept only the in-frame ones, dropping some. V and J calls plus clone size are reproduced from that table; the DNA served to infer D and trimming. Of some 55,000 clones listed, about nine tenths are singletons. The chain joins TRBV6-2 or TRBV6-3 to TRBJ1-2; no firm D call. The TCR was taken from a woman aged 40-49 years with active COVID-19. Sequenced input: peripheral blood. The chain's CDR3 is CASSYSTTHPNYGYTF. CDR3 nucleotides: TGTGCCAGCAGTTACTCGACGACACATCCTAACTATGGCTACACCTTC.